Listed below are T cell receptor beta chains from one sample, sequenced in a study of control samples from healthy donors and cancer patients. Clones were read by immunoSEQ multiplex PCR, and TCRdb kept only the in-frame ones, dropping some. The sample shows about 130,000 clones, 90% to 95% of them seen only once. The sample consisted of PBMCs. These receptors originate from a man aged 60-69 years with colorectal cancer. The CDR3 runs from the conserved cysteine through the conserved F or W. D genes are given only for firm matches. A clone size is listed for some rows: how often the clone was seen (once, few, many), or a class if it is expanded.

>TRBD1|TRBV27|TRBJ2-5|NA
CASSSALGQGVRETQYF
TGTGCCAGCAGTTCTGCCCTGGGACAGGGGGTCAGGGAGACCCAGTACTTC
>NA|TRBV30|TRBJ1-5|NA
CAWSRSSNQPQHF
TGTGCCTGGAGTCGGAGCAGCAATCAGCCCCAGCATTTT
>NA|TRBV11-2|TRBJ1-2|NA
CASTNDANYGYTF
TGTGCCAGCACTAATGACGCTAACTATGGCTACACCTTC
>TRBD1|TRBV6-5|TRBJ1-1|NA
CASSPGPGGTEAFF
TGTGCCAGCAGCCCCGGGCCAGGGGGCACTGAAGCTTTCTTT
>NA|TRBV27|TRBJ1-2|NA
CASSFKVEGYGYTF
TGTGCCAGCAGTTTTAAGGTGGAAGGCTATGGCTACACCTTC
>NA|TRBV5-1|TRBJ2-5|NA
CASSLRGGYETQYF
TGCGCCAGCAGCTTGAGAGGCGGTTACGAGACCCAGTACTTC
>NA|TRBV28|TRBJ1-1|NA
CASFTWNTEAFF
TGTGCCAGCTTTACATGGAACACTGAAGCTTTCTTT
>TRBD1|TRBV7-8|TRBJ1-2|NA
CASSRRGTGDGYTF
TGTGCCAGCAGCAGGCGGGGGACAGGGGATGGCTACACCTTC
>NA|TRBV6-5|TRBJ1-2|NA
CASTQARSGYTF
TGTGCCAGCACGCAGGCCAGGAGTGGCTACACCTTC
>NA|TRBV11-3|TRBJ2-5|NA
CASSYFNQETQYF
TGTGCCAGCAGCTATTTTAACCAAGAGACCCAGTACTTC
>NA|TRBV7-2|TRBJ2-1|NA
CASSLVGGAYNEQFF
TGTGCCAGCAGCTTAGTGGGGGGCGCCTACAATGAGCAGTTCTTC
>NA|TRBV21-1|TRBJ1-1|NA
CASSKRRVNTEAFF
TGTGCCAGCAGCAAAAGACGGGTGAACACTGAAGCTTTCTTT
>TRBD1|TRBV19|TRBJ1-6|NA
CASSTTGGDSPLHF
TGTGCCAGTAGTACGACAGGGGGGGATTCACCCCTCCACTTT
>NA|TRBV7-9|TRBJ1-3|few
CASSSLRESGNTIYF
TGTGCCAGCAGCTCCCTCAGGGAGTCTGGAAACACCATATATTTT
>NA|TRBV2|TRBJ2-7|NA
CASSDGRFPYEQYF
TGTGCCAGCAGTGACGGGCGCTTTCCCTACGAGCAGTACTTC
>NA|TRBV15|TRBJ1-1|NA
CATSWIEGLSEAFF
TGTGCCACCAGCTGGATCGAAGGTTTATCTGAAGCTTTCTTT
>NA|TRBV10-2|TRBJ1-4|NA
CASSELQPVEKLFF
TGCGCCAGCAGTGAGCTCCAACCCGTTGAAAAACTGTTTTTT
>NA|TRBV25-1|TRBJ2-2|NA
CASTEGGTGELFF
TGTGCCAGCACGGAAGGGGGCACCGGGGAGCTGTTTTTT
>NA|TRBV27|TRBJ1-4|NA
CASSFGGSNEKLFF
TGTGCCAGCAGTTTTGGAGGGTCTAATGAAAAACTGTTTTTT
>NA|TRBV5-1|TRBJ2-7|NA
CASSLDQGYEQYF
TGCGCCAGCAGCTTGGACCAGGGTTACGAGCAGTACTTC
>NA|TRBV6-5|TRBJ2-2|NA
CASSYAGPNTGELFF
TGTGCCAGCAGTTACGCGGGACCGAACACCGGGGAGCTGTTTTTT
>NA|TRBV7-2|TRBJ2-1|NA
CASSFSRGGNEQFF
TGTGCCAGCAGCTTTAGCAGGGGCGGAAATGAGCAGTTCTTC
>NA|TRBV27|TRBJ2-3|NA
CASSPGNTDTQYF
TGTGCCAGCAGCCCGGGGAACACAGATACGCAGTATTTT
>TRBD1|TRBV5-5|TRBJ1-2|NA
CASSSQGNYGYTF
TGTGCCAGCAGCTCACAGGGGAACTATGGCTACACCTTC
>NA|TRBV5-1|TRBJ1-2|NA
CASSNTGAYGYTF
TGCGCCAGCAGCAACACCGGGGCCTATGGCTACACCTTC
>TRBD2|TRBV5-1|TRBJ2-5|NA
CASSLGTSGGPGQETQYF
TGCGCCAGCAGCTTGGGGACTAGCGGGGGGCCGGGCCAAGAGACCCAGTACTTC
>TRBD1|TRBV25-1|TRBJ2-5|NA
CASRPGQEETQYF
TGTGCCAGCAGACCTGGACAGGAAGAGACCCAGTACTTC
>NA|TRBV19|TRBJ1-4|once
CASSSSVFGGPDEKLFF
TGTGCCAGTAGTTCCTCCGTTTTTGGGGGGCCGGATGAAAAACTGTTTTTT
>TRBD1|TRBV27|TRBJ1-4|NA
CASSSSGTGEEKLFF
TGTGCCAGCAGTTCCTCCGGGACAGGGGAGGAAAAACTGTTTTTT
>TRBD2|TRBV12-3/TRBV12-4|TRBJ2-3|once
CASIGAGGATQYF
TGTGCCAGCATCGGAGCCGGGGGGGCTACGCAGTATTTT
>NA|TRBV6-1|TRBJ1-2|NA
CASSEVRGYTF
TGTGCCAGCAGTGAGGTTCGCGGCTACACCTTC
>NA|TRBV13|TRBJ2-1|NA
CASSLERGANNEQFF
TGTGCCAGCAGCTTAGAACGGGGGGCTAACAATGAGCAGTTCTTC
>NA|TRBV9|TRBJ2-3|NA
CASSVARVGLDTDTQYF
TGTGCCAGCAGCGTAGCTAGGGTGGGACTCGACACAGATACGCAGTATTTT